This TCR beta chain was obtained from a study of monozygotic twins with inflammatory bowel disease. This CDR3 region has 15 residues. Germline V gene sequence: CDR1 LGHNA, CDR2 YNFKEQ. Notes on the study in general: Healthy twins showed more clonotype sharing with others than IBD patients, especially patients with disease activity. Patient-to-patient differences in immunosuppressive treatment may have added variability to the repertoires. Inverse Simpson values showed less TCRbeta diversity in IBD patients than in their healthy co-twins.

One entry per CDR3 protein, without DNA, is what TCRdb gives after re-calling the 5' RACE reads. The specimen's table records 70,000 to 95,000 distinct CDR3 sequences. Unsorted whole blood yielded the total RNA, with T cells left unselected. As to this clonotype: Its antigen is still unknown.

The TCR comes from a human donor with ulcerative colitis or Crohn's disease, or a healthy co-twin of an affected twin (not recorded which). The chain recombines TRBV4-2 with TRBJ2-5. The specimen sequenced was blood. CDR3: CASSQDVRIGETQYF.